Listed below are T cell receptor beta chains from one sample, sequenced in a study of blood T cell repertoires in COVID-19. The table came from immunoSEQ multiplex PCR; TCRdb's copy has only in-frame clones and leaves some out. This sample has 170,000 or so clones, with approximately 87% found just once. The sequenced sample was peripheral blood. These receptors were collected from a woman aged 18-29 years who had recovered from COVID-19. The CDR3 runs from the conserved cysteine through the conserved F or W. The D gene is left open where the match is weak. The size entry is marked missing in some rows and otherwise reads once, few, many or a size class.

V: TRBV6-2/TRBV6-3
J: TRBJ2-3
size: NA
D: NA
CDR3: CASSGSTDTQYF
DNA: TGTGCCAGCAGTGGCAGCACAGATACGCAGTATTTT

V: TRBV7-2
J: TRBJ1-2
size: NA
D: TRBD1
CDR3: CASSPRYGQGQGYGYTF
DNA: TGTGCCAGCAGCCCACGATATGGACAGGGGCAGGGCTATGGCTACACCTTC

V: TRBV6-2/TRBV6-3
J: TRBJ2-3
size: NA
D: NA
CDR3: CASSYVGDTQYF
DNA: TGTGCCAGCAGTTACGTCGGAGATACGCAGTATTTT

V: TRBV10-3
J: TRBJ2-1
size: NA
D: TRBD2
CDR3: CAITPSGREMNEQFF
DNA: TGTGCCATCACTCCCAGCGGGAGGGAGATGAATGAGCAGTTCTTC

V: TRBV5-1
J: TRBJ2-1
size: once
D: TRBD2
CDR3: CASSLLADFYNEQFF
DNA: TGCGCCAGCAGCTTGCTAGCGGACTTCTACAATGAGCAGTTCTTC

V: TRBV5-1
J: TRBJ2-1
size: NA
D: TRBD1
CDR3: CASSAGNRGYSYNEQFF
DNA: TGCGCCAGCAGCGCGGGTAACAGGGGGTACTCCTACAATGAGCAGTTCTTC

V: TRBV27
J: TRBJ2-7
size: NA
D: TRBD1
CDR3: CASSLGQGAHEQYF
DNA: TGTGCCAGCAGTTTAGGTCAGGGGGCCCACGAGCAGTACTTC

V: TRBV11-2
J: TRBJ2-1
size: NA
D: NA
CDR3: CASPRVSGEQFF
DNA: TGTGCCAGCCCCCGTGTCTCCGGTGAGCAGTTCTTC

V: TRBV18
J: TRBJ2-5
size: NA
D: TRBD1
CDR3: CASSPPQTGGKETQYF
DNA: TGTGCCAGCTCACCACCGCAGACAGGGGGAAAAGAGACCCAGTACTTC

V: TRBV4-1
J: TRBJ2-5
size: NA
D: TRBD2
CDR3: CASSPRTSGGETQYF
DNA: TGCGCCAGCAGCCCCAGGACTAGCGGTGGGGAGACCCAGTACTTC

V: TRBV27
J: TRBJ1-6
size: NA
D: TRBD1
CDR3: CASSLLTTGDRSPLHF
DNA: TGTGCCAGCAGTTTGTTGACGACAGGGGATCGTTCACCCCTCCACTTT

V: TRBV18
J: TRBJ2-5
size: NA
D: NA
CDR3: CASSPNRDGETQYF
DNA: TGTGCCAGCTCACCCAACAGGGACGGGGAGACCCAGTACTTC

V: TRBV4-3
J: TRBJ2-2
size: NA
D: NA
CDR3: CASSQDSRGSGELFF
DNA: TGCGCCAGCAGCCAAGATAGTAGGGGATCCGGGGAGCTGTTTTTT

V: TRBV7-9
J: TRBJ1-2
size: NA
D: NA
CDR3: CASSLDGIYGYTF
DNA: TGTGCCAGCAGCTTAGACGGTATATATGGCTACACCTTC

V: TRBV4-1
J: TRBJ1-2
size: few
D: NA
CDR3: CASSQVVGDYGYTF
DNA: TGCGCCAGCAGCCAAGTCGTGGGAGACTATGGCTACACCTTC

V: TRBV5-4
J: TRBJ2-7
size: NA
D: TRBD1
CDR3: CASSLRGPYEQYF
DNA: TGTGCCAGCAGCTTGAGGGGGCCCTACGAGCAGTACTTC

V: TRBV2
J: TRBJ2-1
size: once
D: NA
CDR3: CASSEATGMNNEQFF
DNA: TGTGCCAGCAGCGAGGCTACAGGGATGAACAATGAGCAGTTCTTC

V: TRBV6-2/TRBV6-3
J: TRBJ2-1
size: few
D: NA
CDR3: CASSDRLGDYNEQFF
DNA: TGTGCCAGCAGCGATAGACTAGGGGACTACAATGAGCAGTTCTTC

V: TRBV6-1
J: TRBJ1-3
size: NA
D: NA
CDR3: CASSESRSSGNTIYF
DNA: TGTGCCAGCAGTGAAAGCCGGAGCTCTGGAAACACCATATATTTT

V: TRBV7-9
J: TRBJ1-5
size: NA
D: TRBD1
CDR3: CASSGDSSVAQPQHF
DNA: TGTGCCAGCAGCGGGGACAGTTCCGTGGCGCAGCCCCAGCATTTT

V: TRBV3-1/TRBV3-2
J: TRBJ2-7
size: NA
D: TRBD2
CDR3: CASSRTSGSYEQYF
DNA: TGTGCCAGCAGCCGGACTAGCGGGTCCTACGAGCAGTACTTC

V: TRBV9
J: TRBJ2-2
size: NA
D: TRBD1
CDR3: CASSHRGWDGELFF
DNA: TGTGCCAGCAGCCACAGGGGGTGGGACGGGGAGCTGTTTTTT

V: TRBV7-9
J: TRBJ1-6
size: NA
D: NA
CDR3: CASSRRGSNSPLHF
DNA: TGTGCCAGCAGCCGAAGGGGGTCTAATTCACCCCTCCACTTT

V: TRBV2
J: TRBJ2-3
size: NA
D: NA
CDR3: CASLKDTQYF
DNA: TGTGCCAGCCTTAAAGATACGCAGTATTTT

V: TRBV4-3
J: TRBJ1-2
size: NA
D: TRBD1
CDR3: CASSQSLTGTGARGYTF
DNA: TGCGCCAGCAGCCAATCTTTAACGGGGACAGGGGCGAGAGGCTACACCTTC

V: TRBV24-1
J: TRBJ1-1
size: NA
D: TRBD1
CDR3: CATSAPGTGGTEAFF
DNA: TGTGCCACCAGTGCTCCCGGGACAGGGGGCACTGAAGCTTTCTTT

V: TRBV9
J: TRBJ1-4
size: NA
D: NA
CDR3: CASSFDGREGEKLFF
DNA: TGTGCCAGCAGCTTCGACGGGAGGGAAGGGGAAAAACTGTTTTTT

V: TRBV4-2
J: TRBJ1-1
size: NA
D: NA
CDR3: CASSQAAGMNTEAFF
DNA: TGTGCCAGCAGCCAAGCGGCGGGAATGAACACTGAAGCTTTCTTT

V: TRBV9
J: TRBJ2-5
size: NA
D: TRBD2
CDR3: CASSVSGTRETQYF
DNA: TGTGCCAGCAGCGTAAGCGGGACGAGAGAGACCCAGTACTTC

V: TRBV2
J: TRBJ2-2
size: few
D: NA
CDR3: CASSMRRDGELFF
DNA: TGTGCCAGCAGTATGCGGCGGGACGGGGAGCTGTTTTTT